This TCR beta chain is drawn from a study of cytomegalovirus exposure and HLA in healthy donors. General study points: About 87% or about 30% of the time was how often most TCR beta V segments were productive, according to an earlier analysis.

Comment on this clone: Its specificity is unknown.

Amplification used 60 Vbeta primers and 13 Jbeta primers. The data were produced by immunoSEQ multiplex PCR, yet TCRdb's version contains in-frame clones alone and is incomplete. The sample lists around 150,000 clones; around 80% were seen once. The clonotype originates from a woman in her forties in good health and CMV-seronegative. The sample taken for sequencing was PBMCs.

The CDR3 spells CASRPTSGRPSSYNEQFF. CDR3 nucleotides: TGTGCCAGCAGGCCGACTAGCGGGAGGCCCAGCTCCTACAATGAGCAGTTCTTC. V is TRBV5-4 and J is TRBJ2-1; 13 bases are a match to TRBD2. Unmatched junction bases numbered 8, after V lost 5 bases and J lost 0 bases. This CDR3 has 18 residues. Germline CDR1 is SGHNT and CDR2 is YYREEE (reference sequence).